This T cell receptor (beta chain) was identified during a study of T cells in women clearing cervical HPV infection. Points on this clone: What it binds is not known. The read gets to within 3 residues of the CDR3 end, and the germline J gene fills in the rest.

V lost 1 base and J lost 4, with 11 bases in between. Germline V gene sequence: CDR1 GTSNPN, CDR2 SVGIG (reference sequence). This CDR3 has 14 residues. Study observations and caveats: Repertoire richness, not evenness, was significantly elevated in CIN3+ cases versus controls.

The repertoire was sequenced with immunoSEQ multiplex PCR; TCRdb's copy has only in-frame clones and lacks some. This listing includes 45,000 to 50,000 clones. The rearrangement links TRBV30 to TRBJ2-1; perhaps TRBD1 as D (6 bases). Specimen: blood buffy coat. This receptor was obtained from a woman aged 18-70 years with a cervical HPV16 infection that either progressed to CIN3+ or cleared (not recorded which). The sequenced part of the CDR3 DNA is TGTGCCTGGAGTGCCGGGACAAAATACAATGAG. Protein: CAWSAGTKYNE. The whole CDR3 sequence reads CAWSAGTKYNEQFF.